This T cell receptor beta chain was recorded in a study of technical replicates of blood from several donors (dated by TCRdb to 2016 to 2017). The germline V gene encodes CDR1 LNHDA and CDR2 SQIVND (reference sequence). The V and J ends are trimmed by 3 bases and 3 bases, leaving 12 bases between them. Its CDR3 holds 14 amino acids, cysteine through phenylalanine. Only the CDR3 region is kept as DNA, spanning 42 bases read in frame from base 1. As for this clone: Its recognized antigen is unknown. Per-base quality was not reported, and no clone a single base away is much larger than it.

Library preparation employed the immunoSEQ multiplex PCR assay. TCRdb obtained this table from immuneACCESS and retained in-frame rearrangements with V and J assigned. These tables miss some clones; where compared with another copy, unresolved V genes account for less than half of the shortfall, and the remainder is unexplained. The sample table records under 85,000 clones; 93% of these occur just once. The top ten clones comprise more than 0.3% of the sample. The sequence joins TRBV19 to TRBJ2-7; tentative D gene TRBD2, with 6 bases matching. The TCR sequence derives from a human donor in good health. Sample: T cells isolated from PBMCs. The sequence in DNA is TGTGCCAGTAGTATCGGTCAGGGAGGCTACGAGCAGTACTTC. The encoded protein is CASSIGQGGYEQYF.